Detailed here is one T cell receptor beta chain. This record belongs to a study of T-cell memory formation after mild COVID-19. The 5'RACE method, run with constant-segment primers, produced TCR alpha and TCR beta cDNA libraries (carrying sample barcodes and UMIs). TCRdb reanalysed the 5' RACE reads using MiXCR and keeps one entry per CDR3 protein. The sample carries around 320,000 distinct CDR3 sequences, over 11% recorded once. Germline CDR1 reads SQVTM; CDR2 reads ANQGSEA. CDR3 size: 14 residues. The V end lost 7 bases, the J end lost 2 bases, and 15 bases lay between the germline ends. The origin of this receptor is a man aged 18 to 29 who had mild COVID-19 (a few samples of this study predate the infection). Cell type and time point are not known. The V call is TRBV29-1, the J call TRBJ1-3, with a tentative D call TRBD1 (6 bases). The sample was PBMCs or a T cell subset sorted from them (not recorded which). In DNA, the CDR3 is TGCAGCGCCTTACAGGGAGGGGCTGGAAACACCATATATTTT. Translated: CSALQGGAGNTIYF.